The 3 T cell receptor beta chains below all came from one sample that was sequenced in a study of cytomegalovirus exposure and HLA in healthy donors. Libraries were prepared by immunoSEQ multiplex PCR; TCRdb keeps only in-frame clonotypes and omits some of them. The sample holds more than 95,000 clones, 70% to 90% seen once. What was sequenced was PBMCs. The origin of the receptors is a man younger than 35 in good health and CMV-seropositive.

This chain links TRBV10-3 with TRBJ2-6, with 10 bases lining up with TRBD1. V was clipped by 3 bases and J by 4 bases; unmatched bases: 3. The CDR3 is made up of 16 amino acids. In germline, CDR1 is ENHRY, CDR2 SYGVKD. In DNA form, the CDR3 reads TGTGCCATCAGTGAAGACAGGGGGCACGGGGCCAACGTCCTGACTTTC. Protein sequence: CAISEDRGHGANVLTF.

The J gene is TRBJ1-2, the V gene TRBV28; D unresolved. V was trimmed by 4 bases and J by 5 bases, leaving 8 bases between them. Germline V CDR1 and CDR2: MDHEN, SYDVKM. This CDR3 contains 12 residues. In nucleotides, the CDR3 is TGTGCCAGCAGTTACAGCATTTATGGCTACACCTTC. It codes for CASSYSIYGYTF.

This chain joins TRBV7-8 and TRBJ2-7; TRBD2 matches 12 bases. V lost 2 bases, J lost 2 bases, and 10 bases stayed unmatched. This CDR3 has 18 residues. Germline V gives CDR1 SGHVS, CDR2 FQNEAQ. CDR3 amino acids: CASSLWLAGGPKAYEQYF. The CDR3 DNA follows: TGTGCCAGCAGCTTATGGCTAGCGGGGGGGCCGAAGGCCTACGAGCAGTACTTC. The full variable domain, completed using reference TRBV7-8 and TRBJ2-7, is GAGVSQSPRYKVAKRGQDVALRCDPISGHVSLFWYQQALGQGPEFLTYFQNEAQLDKSGLPSDRFFAERPEGSVSTLKIQRTQQEDSAVYLCASSLWLAGGPKAYEQYFGPGTRLTVT.